Detailed here is one T cell receptor beta chain. MiXCR, run by TCRdb on the PCR reads, gives a single entry per CDR3 protein. The sample carries 550,000 to 750,000 distinct CDR3 sequences, about 20% recorded once. Germline-derived CDR1 and CDR2 are SGHDT and YYEEEE. CDR3 length: 17 amino acids. The V gene lost 2 bases and the J gene lost 7 bases, with 19 bases spanning the gap. This entry comes from a study of molecular identifiers for immune sequencing clone quantification. Every naive CD8 library was made from between roughly 17,000 and 1,100,000 sorted cells with 10%, 30% or 50% RNA. Sorting recovered naive CD8 T cells on a CD8+CD4-CCR7+CD45RA+ profile.

The sequence was obtained from a human donor in good health. Some libraries in this study had Jurkat cell RNA spiked in. The J gene is TRBJ1-6, the V gene TRBV5-6, with a possible D match to TRBD1 (5 bases). The sequenced sample was naive CD8+ T cells from blood, with Jurkat cell RNA spiked in. Documented subset: FACS-sorted CD8+CD4-CCR7+CD45RA+ naive T cells. CDR3 loop: CASSFHHGGGENSPLHF. In DNA, the CDR3 is TGTGCCAGCAGCTTTCATCACGGCGGAGGGGAGAATTCACCCCTCCACTTT.